This paragraph covers one T cell receptor (beta chain) sequence. Primers: 60 Vbeta forward and 13 Jbeta reverse. Sequencing used immunoSEQ multiplex PCR; TCRdb keeps in-frame clones, though not all of them. Here the sample spans about 110,000 clones, around 75% being singletons. These data originate in a study of cytomegalovirus exposure and HLA in healthy donors. The sequence came from a male donor in good health and CMV-seropositive. The sequencing input was PBMCs.

In DNA, the CDR3 is TGCGCCAGCAGCCAAGACCCAGGCGGGAGCGGCTCCTACGAGCAGTACTTC. Protein sequence: CASSQDPGGSGSYEQYF. The rearrangement joins TRBV4-3 to TRBJ2-7, with 7 bases aligning to TRBD2. Trimming took 0 bases from V and 0 from J; bases not matched to a gene: 8. This CDR3 comprises 17 residues. From germline, CDR1 is LGHNA and CDR2 YSLEER.